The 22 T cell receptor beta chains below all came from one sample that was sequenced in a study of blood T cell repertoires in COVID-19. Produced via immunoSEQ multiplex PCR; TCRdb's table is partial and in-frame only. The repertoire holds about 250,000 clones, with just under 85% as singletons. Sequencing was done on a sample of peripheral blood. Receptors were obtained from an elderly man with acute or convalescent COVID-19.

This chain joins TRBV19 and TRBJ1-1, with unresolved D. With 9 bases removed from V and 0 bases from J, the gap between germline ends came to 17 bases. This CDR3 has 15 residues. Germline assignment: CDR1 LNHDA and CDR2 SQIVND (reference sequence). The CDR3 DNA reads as TGTGCCAGCTCTCCCCGGCAGGCCGTGAACACTGAAGCTTTCTTT. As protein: CASSPRQAVNTEAFF.

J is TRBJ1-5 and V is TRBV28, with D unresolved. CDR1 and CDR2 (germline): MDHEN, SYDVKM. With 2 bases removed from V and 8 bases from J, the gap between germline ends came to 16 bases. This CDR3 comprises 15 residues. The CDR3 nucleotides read TGTGCCAGCAGTTTAGGAGGAGGGAGCCTGGAGCCCCAGCATTTT. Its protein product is CASSLGGGSLEPQHF.

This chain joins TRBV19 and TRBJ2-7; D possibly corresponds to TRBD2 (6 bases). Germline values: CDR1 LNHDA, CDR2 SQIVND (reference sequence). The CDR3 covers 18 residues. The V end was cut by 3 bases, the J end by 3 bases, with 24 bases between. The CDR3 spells CASSIPPPQEGPYYEQYF. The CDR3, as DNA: TGTGCCAGTAGTATCCCCCCCCCACAGGAGGGTCCCTACTACGAGCAGTACTTC.

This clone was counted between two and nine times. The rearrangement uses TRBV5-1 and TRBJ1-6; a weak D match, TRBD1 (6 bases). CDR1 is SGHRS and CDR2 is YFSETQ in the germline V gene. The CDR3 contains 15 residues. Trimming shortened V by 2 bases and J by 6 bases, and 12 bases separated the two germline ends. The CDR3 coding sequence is TGCGCCAGCAGCTTATCGGGACACAGTAATTCACCCCTCCACTTT. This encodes CASSLSGHSNSPLHF.

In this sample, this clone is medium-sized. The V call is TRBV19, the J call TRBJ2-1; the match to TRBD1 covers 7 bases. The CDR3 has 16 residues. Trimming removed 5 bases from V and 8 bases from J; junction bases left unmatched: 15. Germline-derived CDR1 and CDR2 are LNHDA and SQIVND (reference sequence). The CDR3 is CASSPSVGGAFDEQFF. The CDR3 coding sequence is TGTGCCAGTAGTCCCTCGGTAGGGGGCGCTTTTGATGAGCAGTTCTTC.

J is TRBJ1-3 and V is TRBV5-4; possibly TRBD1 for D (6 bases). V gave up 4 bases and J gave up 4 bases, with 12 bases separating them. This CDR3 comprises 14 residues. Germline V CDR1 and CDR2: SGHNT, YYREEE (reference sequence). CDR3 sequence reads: CASSVQGNGNTIYF. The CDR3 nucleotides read TGTGCCAGCAGCGTTCAGGGGAACGGAAACACCATATATTTT.

The CDR3 nucleotides read TGTGCCTCGAAAGGGACTAGCAGTATCAACGAGCAGTACTTC. This sequence encodes CASKGTSSINEQYF. The genes are TRBV10-3 and TRBJ2-7, with 9 bases that match TRBD2. Trimming took 11 bases from V and 5 from J; bases not matched to a gene: 13. Germline V gene data show CDR1 as ENHRY and CDR2 as SYGVKD. The CDR3 extends over 14 amino acids.

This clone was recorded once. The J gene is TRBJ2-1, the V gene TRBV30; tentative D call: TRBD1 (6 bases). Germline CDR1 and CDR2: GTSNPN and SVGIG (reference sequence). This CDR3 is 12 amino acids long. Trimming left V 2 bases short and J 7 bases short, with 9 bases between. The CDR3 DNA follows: TGTGCCTGGAGTCTACAGGGTAATGAGCAGTTCTTC. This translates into CAWSLQGNEQFF.

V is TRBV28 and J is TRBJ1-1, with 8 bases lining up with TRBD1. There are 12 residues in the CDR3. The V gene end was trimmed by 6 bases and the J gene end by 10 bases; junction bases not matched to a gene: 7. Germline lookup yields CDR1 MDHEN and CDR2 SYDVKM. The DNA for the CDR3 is TGTGCCAGCAGCCGAAACAGGGGGGGAGCTTTCTTT. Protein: CASSRNRGGAFF.

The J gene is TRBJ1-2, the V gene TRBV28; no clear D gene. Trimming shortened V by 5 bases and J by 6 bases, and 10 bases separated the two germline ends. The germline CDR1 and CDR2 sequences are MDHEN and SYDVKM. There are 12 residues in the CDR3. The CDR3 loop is CASSTTIHGYTF. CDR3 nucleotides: TGTGCCAGCAGTACTACAATCCATGGCTACACCTTC.

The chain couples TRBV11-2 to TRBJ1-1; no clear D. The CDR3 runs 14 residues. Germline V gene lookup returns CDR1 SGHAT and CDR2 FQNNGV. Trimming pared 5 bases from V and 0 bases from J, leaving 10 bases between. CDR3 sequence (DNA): TGTGCCAGCAGCAAGTGGCGGGTGAACACTGAAGCTTTCTTT. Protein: CASSKWRVNTEAFF.

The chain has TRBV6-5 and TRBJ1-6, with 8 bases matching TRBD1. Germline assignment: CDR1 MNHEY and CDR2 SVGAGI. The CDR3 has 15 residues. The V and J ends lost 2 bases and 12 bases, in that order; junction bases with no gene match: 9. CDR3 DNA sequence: TGTGCCAGCAGTTACGTGAGGACAGGGAAGGGACCCCTCCACTTT. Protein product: CASSYVRTGKGPLHF.

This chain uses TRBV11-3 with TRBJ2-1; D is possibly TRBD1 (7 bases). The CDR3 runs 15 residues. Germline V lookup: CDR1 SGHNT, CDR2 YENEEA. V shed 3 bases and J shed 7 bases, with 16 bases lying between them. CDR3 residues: CASSFGSQGGNEQFF. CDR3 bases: TGTGCCAGCAGCTTTGGGTCTCAGGGGGGAAATGAGCAGTTCTTC. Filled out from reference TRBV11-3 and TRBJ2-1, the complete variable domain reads EAGVVQSPRYKIIEKKQPVAFWCNPISGHNTLYWYLQNLGQGPELLIRYENEEAVDDSQLPKDRFSAERLKGVDSTLKIQPAELGDSAVYLCASSFGSQGGNEQFFGPGTRLTVL.

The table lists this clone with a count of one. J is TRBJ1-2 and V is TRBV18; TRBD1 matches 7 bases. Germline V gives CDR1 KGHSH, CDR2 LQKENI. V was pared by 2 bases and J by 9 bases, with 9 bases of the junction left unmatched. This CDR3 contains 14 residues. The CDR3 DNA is TGTGCCAGCTCACCAAGGGGGCTTGATATAAGCTACACCTTC. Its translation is CASSPRGLDISYTF.

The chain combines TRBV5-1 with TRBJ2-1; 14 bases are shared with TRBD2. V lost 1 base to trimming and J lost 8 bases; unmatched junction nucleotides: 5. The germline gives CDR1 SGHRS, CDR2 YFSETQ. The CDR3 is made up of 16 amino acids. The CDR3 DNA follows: TGCGCCAGCAGCTTGAGGACTAGCGGGGGGAGGCATGAGCAGTTCTTC. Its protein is CASSLRTSGGRHEQFF.

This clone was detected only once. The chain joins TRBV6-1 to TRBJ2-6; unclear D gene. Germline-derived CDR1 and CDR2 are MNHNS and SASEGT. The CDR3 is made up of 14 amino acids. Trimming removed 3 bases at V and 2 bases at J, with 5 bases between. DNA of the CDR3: TGTGCCAGCAGTGAGCGTCCTGGGGCCAACGTCCTGACTTTC. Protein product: CASSERPGANVLTF.

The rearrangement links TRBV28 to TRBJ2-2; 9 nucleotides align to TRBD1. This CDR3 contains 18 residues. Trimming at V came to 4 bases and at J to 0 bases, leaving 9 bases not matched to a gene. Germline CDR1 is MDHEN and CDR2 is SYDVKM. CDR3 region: CASSSHRGLYANTGELFF. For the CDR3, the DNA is TGTGCCAGCAGTTCCCACAGGGGGCTATACGCGAACACCGGGGAGCTGTTTTTT. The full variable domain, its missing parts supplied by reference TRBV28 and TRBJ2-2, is DVKVTQSSRYLVKRTGEKVFLECVQDMDHENMFWYRQDPGLGLRLIYFSYDVKMKEKGDIPEGYSVSREKKERFSLILESASTNQTSMYLCASSSHRGLYANTGELFFGEGSRLTVL.

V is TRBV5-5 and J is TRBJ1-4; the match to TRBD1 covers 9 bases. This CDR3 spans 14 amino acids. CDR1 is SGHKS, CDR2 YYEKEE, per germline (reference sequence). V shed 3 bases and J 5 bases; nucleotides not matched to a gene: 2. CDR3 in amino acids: CASSSGTGNEKLFF. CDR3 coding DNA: TGTGCCAGCAGCTCCGGGACAGGGAATGAAAAACTGTTTTTT. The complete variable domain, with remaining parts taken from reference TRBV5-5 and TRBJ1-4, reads DAGVTQSPTHLIKTRGQQVTLRCSPISGHKSVSWYQQVLGQGPQFIFQYYEKEERGRGNFPDRFSARQFPNYSSELNVNALLLGDSALYLCASSSGTGNEKLFFGSGTQLSVL.

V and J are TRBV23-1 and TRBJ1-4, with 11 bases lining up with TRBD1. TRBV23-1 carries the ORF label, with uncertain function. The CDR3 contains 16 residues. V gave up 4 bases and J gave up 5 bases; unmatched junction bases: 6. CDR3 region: CASSRDRGSPNEKLFF. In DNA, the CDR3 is TGCGCCAGCAGTCGGGACAGGGGGAGTCCAAATGAAAAACTGTTTTTT.

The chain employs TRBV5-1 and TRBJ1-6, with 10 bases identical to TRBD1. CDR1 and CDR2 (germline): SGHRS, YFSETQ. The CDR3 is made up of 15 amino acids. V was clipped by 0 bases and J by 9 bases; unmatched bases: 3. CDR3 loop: CASSLVDRGASPLHF. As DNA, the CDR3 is TGCGCCAGCAGCTTGGTGGACAGGGGGGCTTCACCCCTCCACTTT.

As DNA, the CDR3 is TGCGCCAGCAGCCAGGCTGGGGGCTTAGGAAACTATGGCTACACCTTC. As protein: CASSQAGGLGNYGYTF. This chain links TRBV4-1 with TRBJ1-2; perhaps TRBD1 as D (6 bases). Germline loops: CDR1 MGHRA, CDR2 YSYEKL. This CDR3 spans 16 amino acids. Trimming shortened V by 3 bases and J by 2 bases, and 16 bases separated the two germline ends.

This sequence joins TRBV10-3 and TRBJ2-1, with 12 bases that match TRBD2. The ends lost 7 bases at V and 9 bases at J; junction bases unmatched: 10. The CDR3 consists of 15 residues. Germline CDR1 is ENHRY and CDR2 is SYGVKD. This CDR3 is CAIMASGGANGEQFF. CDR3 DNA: TGTGCCATCATGGCTAGCGGGGGGGCCAACGGTGAGCAGTTCTTC.